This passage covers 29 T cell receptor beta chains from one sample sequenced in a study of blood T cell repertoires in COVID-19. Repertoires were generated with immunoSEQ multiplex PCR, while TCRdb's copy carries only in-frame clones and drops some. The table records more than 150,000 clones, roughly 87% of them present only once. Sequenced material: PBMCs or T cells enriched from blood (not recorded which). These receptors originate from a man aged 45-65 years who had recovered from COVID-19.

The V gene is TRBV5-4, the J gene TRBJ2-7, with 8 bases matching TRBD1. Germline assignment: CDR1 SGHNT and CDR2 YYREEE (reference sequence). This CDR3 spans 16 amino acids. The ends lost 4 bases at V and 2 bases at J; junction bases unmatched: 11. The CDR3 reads CASSTQTGATPYEQYF. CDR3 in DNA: TGTGCCAGCAGCACCCAGACAGGGGCAACTCCCTACGAGCAGTACTTC.

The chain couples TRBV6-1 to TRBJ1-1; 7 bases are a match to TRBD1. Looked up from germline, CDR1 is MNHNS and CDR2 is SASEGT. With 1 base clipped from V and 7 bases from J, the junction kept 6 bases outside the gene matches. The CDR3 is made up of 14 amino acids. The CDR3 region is CASSEGPGQFEAFF. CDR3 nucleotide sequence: TGTGCCAGCAGTGAAGGACCGGGACAGTTTGAAGCTTTCTTT.

CDR3 DNA: TGTGCCACCAGCAGAGATAGGAGGACCGTAGACGAGCAGTACTTC. Translating it yields CATSRDRRTVDEQYF. The rearrangement links TRBV15 to TRBJ2-7, with a weak D call TRBD2 (5 bases). CDR1 is LNHNV, CDR2 YYDKDF, per germline (reference sequence). V shed 0 bases and J shed 5 bases, with 14 bases lying between them. The CDR3 is 15 amino acids.

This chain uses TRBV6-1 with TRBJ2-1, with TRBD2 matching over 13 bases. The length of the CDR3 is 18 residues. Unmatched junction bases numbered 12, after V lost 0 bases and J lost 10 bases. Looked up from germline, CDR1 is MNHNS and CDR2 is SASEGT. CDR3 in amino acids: CASSEASSKGLAGQEQFF. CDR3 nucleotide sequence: TGTGCCAGCAGTGAAGCAAGCAGTAAGGGACTAGCGGGACAAGAGCAGTTCTTC.

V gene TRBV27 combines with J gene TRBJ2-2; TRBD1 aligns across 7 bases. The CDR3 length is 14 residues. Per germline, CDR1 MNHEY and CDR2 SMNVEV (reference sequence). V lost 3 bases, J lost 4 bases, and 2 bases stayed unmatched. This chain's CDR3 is CASSFDRATGELFF. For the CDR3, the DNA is TGTGCCAGCAGTTTCGACAGGGCCACCGGGGAGCTGTTTTTT.

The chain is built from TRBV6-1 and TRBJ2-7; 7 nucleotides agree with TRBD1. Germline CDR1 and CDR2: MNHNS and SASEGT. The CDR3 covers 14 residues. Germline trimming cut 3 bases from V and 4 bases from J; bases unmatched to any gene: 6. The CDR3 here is CASSELQGWYEQYF. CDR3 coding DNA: TGTGCCAGCAGTGAGCTACAGGGGTGGTACGAGCAGTACTTC.

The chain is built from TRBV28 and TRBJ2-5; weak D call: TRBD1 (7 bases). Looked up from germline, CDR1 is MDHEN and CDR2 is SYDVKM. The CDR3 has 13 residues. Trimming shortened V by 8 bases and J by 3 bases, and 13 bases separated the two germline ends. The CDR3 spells CASAGQLEETQYF. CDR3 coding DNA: TGTGCCAGCGCGGGACAGCTGGAAGAGACCCAGTACTTC.

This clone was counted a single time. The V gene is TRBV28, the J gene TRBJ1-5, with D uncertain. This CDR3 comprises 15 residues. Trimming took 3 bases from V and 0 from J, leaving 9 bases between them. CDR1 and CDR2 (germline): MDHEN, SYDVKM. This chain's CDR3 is CASSFQGLSNQPQHF. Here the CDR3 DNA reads TGTGCCAGCAGTTTCCAAGGACTTAGCAATCAGCCCCAGCATTTT.

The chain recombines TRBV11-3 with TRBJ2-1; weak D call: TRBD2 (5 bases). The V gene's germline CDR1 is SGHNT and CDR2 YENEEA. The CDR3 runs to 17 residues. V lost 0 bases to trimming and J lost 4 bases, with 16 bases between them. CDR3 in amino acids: CASSLDNVRGRYNEQFF. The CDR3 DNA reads TGTGCCAGCAGCTTAGACAATGTTCGCGGGCGATACAATGAGCAGTTCTTC.

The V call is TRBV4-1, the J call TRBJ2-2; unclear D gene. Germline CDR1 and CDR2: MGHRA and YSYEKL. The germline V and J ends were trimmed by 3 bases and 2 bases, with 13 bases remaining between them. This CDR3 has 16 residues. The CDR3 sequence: CASSHPSRRNTGELFF. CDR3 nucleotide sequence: TGCGCCAGCAGCCACCCCTCGCGGCGCAACACCGGGGAGCTGTTTTTT.

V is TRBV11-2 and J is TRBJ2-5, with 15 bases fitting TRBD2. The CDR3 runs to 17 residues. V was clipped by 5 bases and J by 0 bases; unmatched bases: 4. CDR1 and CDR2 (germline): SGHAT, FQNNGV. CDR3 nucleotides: TGTGCCAGCAGCCTGGGACTAGCGGGAGGAAACCAAGAGACCCAGTACTTC. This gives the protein CASSLGLAGGNQETQYF. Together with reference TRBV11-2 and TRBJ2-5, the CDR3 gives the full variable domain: EAGVAQSPRYKIIEKRQSVAFWCNPISGHATLYWYQQILGQGPKLLIQFQNNGVVDDSQLPKDRFSAERLKGVDSTLKIQPAKLEDSAVYLCASSLGLAGGNQETQYFGPGTRLLVL.

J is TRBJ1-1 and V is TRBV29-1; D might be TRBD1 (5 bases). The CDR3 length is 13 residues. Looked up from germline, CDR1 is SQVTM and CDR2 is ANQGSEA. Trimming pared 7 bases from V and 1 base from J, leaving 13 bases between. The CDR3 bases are TGCAGCGCCCAGGGTATGGGGAACACTGAAGCTTTCTTT. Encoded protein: CSAQGMGNTEAFF.

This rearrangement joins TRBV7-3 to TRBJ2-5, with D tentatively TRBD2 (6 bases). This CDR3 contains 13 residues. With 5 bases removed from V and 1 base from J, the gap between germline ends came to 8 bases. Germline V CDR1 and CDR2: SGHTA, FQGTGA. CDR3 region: CASSRDSQETQYF. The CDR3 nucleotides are TGTGCCAGCAGCCGGGACTCCCAAGAGACCCAGTACTTC.

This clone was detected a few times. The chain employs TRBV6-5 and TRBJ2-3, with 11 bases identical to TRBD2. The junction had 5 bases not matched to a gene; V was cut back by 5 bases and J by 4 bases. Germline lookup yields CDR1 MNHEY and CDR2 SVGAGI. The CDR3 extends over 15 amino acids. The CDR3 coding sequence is TGTGCCAGCAGTCCACTAGCGGGGGTCCCAGATACGCAGTATTTT. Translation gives CASSPLAGVPDTQYF.

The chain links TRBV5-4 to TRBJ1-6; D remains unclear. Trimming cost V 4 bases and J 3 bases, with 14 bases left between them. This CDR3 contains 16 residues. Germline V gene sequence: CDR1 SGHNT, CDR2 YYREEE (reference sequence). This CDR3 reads CASSPMAGNYNSPLHF. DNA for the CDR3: TGTGCCAGCAGCCCGATGGCAGGAAACTATAATTCACCCCTCCACTTT.

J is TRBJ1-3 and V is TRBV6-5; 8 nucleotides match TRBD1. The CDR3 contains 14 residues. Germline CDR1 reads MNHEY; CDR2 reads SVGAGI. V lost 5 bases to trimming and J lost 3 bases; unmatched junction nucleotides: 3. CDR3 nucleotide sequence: TGTGCCAGCAGTACAGGGGGACTTGGAAACACCATATATTTT. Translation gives CASSTGGLGNTIYF.

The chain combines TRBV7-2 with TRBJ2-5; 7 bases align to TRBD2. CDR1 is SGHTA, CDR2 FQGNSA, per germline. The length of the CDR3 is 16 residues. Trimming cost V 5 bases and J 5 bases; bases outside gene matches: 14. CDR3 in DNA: TGTGCCAGCAGCCTTCTAGGACTAGGAGTAGGGGAGACCCAGTACTTC. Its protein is CASSLLGLGVGETQYF.

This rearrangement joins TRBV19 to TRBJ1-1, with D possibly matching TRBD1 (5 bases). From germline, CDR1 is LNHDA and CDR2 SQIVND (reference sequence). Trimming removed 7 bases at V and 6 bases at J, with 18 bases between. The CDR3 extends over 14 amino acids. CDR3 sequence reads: CASKTAGRVAEAFF. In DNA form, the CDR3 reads TGTGCCAGTAAGACCGCGGGGCGAGTGGCTGAAGCTTTCTTT.

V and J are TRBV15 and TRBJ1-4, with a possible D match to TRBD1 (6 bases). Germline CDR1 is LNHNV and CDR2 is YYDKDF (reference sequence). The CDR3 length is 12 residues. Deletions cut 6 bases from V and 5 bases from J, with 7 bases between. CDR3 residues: CATRRGNEKLFF. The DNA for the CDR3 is TGTGCCACCAGGAGGGGGAATGAAAAACTGTTTTTT.

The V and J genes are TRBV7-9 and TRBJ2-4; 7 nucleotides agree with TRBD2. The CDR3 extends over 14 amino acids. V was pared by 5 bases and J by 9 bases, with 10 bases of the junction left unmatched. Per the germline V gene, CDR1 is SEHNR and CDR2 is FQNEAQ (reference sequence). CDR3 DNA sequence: TGTGCCAGCAGCCCGGATGGACTAGTTGGCATTCAGTACTTC. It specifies CASSPDGLVGIQYF.

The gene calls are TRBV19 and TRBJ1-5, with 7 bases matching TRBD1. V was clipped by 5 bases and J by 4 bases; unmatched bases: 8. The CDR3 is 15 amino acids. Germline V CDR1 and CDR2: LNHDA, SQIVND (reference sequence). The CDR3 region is CASSGRTTGNQPQHF. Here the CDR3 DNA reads TGTGCCAGTAGTGGTCGTACGACAGGGAATCAGCCCCAGCATTTT.

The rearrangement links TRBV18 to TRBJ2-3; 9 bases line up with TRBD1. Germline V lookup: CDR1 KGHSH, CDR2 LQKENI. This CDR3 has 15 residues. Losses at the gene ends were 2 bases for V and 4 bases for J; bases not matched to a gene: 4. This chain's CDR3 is CASSPGTGSSDTQYF. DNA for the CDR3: TGTGCCAGCTCACCAGGGACAGGGAGTTCAGATACGCAGTATTTT.

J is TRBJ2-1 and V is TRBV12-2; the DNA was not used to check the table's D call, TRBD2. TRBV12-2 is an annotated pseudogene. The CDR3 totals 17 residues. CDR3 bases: TGTGCAAGTCGCTTGGCGCCGACTAGGCAAGGTTTGAGGGAGCAGTTCTTC. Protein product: CASRLAPTRQGLREQFF.

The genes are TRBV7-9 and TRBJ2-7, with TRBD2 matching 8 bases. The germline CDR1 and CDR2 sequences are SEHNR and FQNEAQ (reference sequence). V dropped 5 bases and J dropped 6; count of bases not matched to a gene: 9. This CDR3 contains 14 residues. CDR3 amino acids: CASSRAAGASEQYF. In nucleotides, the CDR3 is TGTGCCAGCAGCCGAGCAGCGGGAGCTTCCGAGCAGTACTTC.

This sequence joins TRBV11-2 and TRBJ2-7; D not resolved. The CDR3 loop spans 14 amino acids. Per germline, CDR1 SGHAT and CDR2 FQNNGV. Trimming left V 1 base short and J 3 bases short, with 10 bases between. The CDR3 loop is CASSLVQILYEQYF. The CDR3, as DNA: TGTGCCAGCAGCTTAGTACAGATCCTCTACGAGCAGTACTTC. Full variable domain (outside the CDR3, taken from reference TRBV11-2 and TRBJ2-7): EAGVAQSPRYKIIEKRQSVAFWCNPISGHATLYWYQQILGQGPKLLIQFQNNGVVDDSQLPKDRFSAERLKGVDSTLKIQPAKLEDSAVYLCASSLVQILYEQYFGPGTRLTVT.

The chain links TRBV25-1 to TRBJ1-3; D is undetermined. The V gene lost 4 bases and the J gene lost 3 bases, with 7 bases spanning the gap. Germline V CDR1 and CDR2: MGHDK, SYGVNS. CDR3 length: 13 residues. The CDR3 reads CASSVTYGNTIYF. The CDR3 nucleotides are TGTGCCAGCAGTGTTACCTATGGAAACACCATATATTTT.

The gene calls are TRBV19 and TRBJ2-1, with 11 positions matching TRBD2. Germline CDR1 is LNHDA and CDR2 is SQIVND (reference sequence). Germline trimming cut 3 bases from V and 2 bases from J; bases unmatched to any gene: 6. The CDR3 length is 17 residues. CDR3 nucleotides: TGTGCCAGTAGTATGGCGCCGGGACTAGCGGCCTACAATGAGCAGTTCTTC. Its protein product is CASSMAPGLAAYNEQFF.

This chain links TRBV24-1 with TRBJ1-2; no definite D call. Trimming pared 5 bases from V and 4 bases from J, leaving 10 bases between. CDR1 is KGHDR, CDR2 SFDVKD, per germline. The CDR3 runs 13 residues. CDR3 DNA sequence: TGTGCCACCAGTGGGTCCGAGGGCTATGGCTACACCTTC. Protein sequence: CATSGSEGYGYTF.

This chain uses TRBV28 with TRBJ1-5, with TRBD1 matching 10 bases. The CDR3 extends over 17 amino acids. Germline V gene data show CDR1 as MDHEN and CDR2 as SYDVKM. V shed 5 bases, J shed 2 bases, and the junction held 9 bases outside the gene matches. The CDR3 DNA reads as TGTGCCAGCAGTCCAGACAGGGGGCGAGTGGGCAATCAGCCCCAGCATTTT. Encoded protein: CASSPDRGRVGNQPQHF. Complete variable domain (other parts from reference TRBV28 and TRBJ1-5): DVKVTQSSRYLVKRTGEKVFLECVQDMDHENMFWYRQDPGLGLRLIYFSYDVKMKEKGDIPEGYSVSREKKERFSLILESASTNQTSMYLCASSPDRGRVGNQPQHFGDGTRLSIL.